The rows below give T cell receptor beta chains drawn from one sample of a study of blood T cell repertoires in COVID-19. Using immunoSEQ multiplex PCR, the repertoire was profiled, and TCRdb retains in-frame clones only, with some absent. The table shows about 280,000 clones, with roughly 87% occurring only once. The sequenced material came from PBMCs or T cells enriched from blood (not recorded which). The origin of the receptors is a middle-aged woman who had recovered from COVID-19. CDR3s leave out the opening cysteine and the closing phenylalanine or tryptophan.

V,J,length,CDR3
TRBV27,TRBJ2-7,12,ASSPRGGLYEQY
TRBV11-2,TRBJ2-7,14,ASSLDGGAKVHEQY
TRBV6-2/TRBV6-3,TRBJ2-2,12,ASSLTGDTGELF
TRBV27,TRBJ1-2,14,ASSPRDRVVGGGYT
TRBV11-2,TRBJ1-4,13,ASSSQQGSKEKLF
TRBV2,TRBJ2-7,11,ASSVVWAREQY
TRBV29-1,TRBJ2-5,12,SVGDRSMQETQY
TRBV5-1,TRBJ1-2,10,ASSEQGYGYT
TRBV10-3,TRBJ2-5,10,ASREGSSAQY
TRBV10-1,TRBJ2-7,11,ASSPQVSYEQY
TRBV27,TRBJ2-7,11,ASSPGDSYEQY
TRBV7-6,TRBJ2-3,13,ASSLVAESTDTQY
TRBV5-1,TRBJ2-1,13,ASSLVTSGYNEQF
TRBV7-9,TRBJ2-7,11,ASSTSGAREQY
TRBV28,TRBJ1-2,10,ASSPPLRGYT
TRBV5-1,TRBJ2-2,13,ASSLSLINTGELF
TRBV6-5,TRBJ1-2,13,ASSSSDSHYYGYT
TRBV30,TRBJ2-7,12,AWSAAGSYYEQY
TRBV3-1/TRBV3-2,TRBJ1-4,13,ASSQGGRGYEKLF
TRBV9,TRBJ1-1,11,ASSVEGGDEAF
TRBV7-3,TRBJ2-1,13,ASSLDLAGFNEQF
TRBV7-2,TRBJ1-3,12,ASSLQGAGNTIY
TRBV7-2,TRBJ2-5,12,ASSLAAAKETQY
TRBV28,TRBJ1-1,12,ASSLYSGNTEAF
TRBV28,TRBJ1-2,12,ASSLELHGRSYT
TRBV6-5,TRBJ2-7,12,ASSYRGRGYEQY
TRBV6-6,TRBJ1-6,14,ASISGGAGYNSPLH
TRBV5-1,TRBJ1-5,9,ASRTRQPQH
TRBV11-2,TRBJ2-5,11,ASRGQLKETQY
TRBV24-1,TRBJ2-2,15,ATSHSGTSTNTGELF
TRBV21-1,TRBJ2-3,15,ASSKSRQPQSTDTQY
TRBV6-5,TRBJ2-7,13,ASSPRGALFYEQY
TRBV24-1,TRBJ2-6,17,ATSGTQGTTFSGANVLT
TRBV28,TRBJ2-2,17,ASSSSTLGAEPNTGELF
TRBV19,TRBJ1-1,13,ATTSTPQGNTEAF
TRBV4-3,TRBJ2-1,15,ASSQGPSGSVVHEQF
TRBV7-6,TRBJ1-1,11,ASSRQDNTEAF
TRBV2,TRBJ2-5,12,ASSVDRGRETQY
TRBV4-3,TRBJ1-4,12,ASSRGTAAEKLF
TRBV6-5,TRBJ2-3,12,ASRGSSGSDTQY
TRBV2,TRBJ1-2,10,ASREGAYGYT
TRBV9,TRBJ2-1,14,ASSPGGTGSYNEQF
TRBV29-1,TRBJ2-2,11,SVSRENTGELF
TRBV6-2/TRBV6-3,TRBJ1-4,12,ASSRQGADEKLF
TRBV19,TRBJ2-3,10,ASSMQGDTQY
TRBV3-1/TRBV3-2,TRBJ2-7,12,ASSQGRITYEQY
TRBV15,TRBJ1-5,12,ATSRDTDGQPQH
TRBV6-5,TRBJ1-1,12,ASTAGAGDTEAF
TRBV7-9,TRBJ2-7,12,ATARGTGGYEQY
TRBV18,TRBJ2-7,12,ASSPQGASYEQY
TRBV18,TRBJ2-3,12,ASSPYGSVDTQY